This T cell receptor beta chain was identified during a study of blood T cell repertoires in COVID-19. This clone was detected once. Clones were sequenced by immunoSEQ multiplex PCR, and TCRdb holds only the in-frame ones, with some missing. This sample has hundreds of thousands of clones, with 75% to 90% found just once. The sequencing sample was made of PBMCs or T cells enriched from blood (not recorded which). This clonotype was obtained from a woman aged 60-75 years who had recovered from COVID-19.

In DNA form, the CDR3 reads TGTGCCAGCAGTTACGGACAGGGAGGGGGCTACACCTTC. It specifies CASSYGQGGGYTF. The J gene is TRBJ1-2, the V gene TRBV6-5, with 8 bases identical to TRBD1. This CDR3 region has 13 residues. CDR1 MNHEY and CDR2 SVGAGI come from the germline V gene. Trimming took 2 bases from V and 8 from J; bases not matched to a gene: 4.